This T cell receptor (beta chain) stems from a study of blood T cell repertoires in COVID-19. CDR1 is LNHNV, CDR2 YYDKDF, per germline (reference sequence). The CDR3 consists of 16 residues. Between the trimmed V and J ends, which lost 3 bases and 6 bases, there was a span of 17 bases. The protocol was immunoSEQ multiplex PCR, while the TCRdb copy is restricted to in-frame clones and leaves out a portion. The data hold 130,000 to 150,000 clones, with 80% to 90% observed a single time. The receptor comes from a man aged 60-69 years who had recovered from COVID-19. Input material: PBMCs or T cells enriched from blood (not recorded which). The chain combines TRBV15 with TRBJ1-4; D call uncertain. CDR3 in DNA: TGTGCCACCAGCAGCGGGGTGAGAAGTTTCTATGAAAAACTGTTTTTT. Protein sequence: CATSSGVRSFYEKLFF.